Presented here are 7 T cell receptor beta chains from one specimen sequenced in a study of shared T cell receptors in the human thymus. Clones were read by immunoSEQ multiplex PCR, and TCRdb kept only the in-frame ones, dropping some. The data show 500,000 to 550,000 clones, about 84% seen once. The data also belong to a second study, concerning human thymus T cells.

The specimen sequenced was thymocytes. These receptors all stem from a boy in the first two years of life with a congenital heart defect.

The chain joins TRBV5-1 to TRBJ2-1, with 7 bases matching TRBD2. This CDR3 has 15 residues. Germline lookup yields CDR1 SGHRS and CDR2 YFSETQ. V was clipped by 6 bases and J by 6 bases; unmatched bases: 12. The CDR3 reads CASNPSGPPCNEQFF. The CDR3, as DNA: TGCGCCAGCAACCCTAGCGGTCCGCCTTGCAATGAGCAGTTCTTC.

This clone appeared a few times. The V and J genes are TRBV4-2 and TRBJ2-4; 10 bases match TRBD2. This CDR3 is 21 amino acids long. The J segment lost 3 bases and the V segment lost 2 bases, leaving 19 bases of the junction unmatched. Germline V gene lookup returns CDR1 LGHNA and CDR2 YNFKEQ. This chain's CDR3 is CASSQRGKRELAGSVKNIQYF. As DNA, the CDR3 is TGTGCCAGCAGCCAAAGGGGCAAAAGAGAACTAGCGGGATCTGTCAAAAACATTCAGTACTTC.

This clone was counted only a few times. This chain joins TRBV5-8 and TRBJ2-3, with 7 bases identical to TRBD2. The CDR3 totals 14 residues. V dropped 8 bases and J dropped 0; count of bases not matched to a gene: 6. Germline V gives CDR1 SGHTS, CDR2 YDEGEE. The CDR3 protein is CARHGSGSTDTQYF. DNA of the CDR3: TGTGCCAGGCATGGTAGCGGGAGCACAGATACGCAGTATTTT.

The chain carries TRBV19 and TRBJ2-6; 9 nucleotides line up with TRBD2. Germline-derived CDR1 and CDR2 are LNHDA and SQIVND (reference sequence). The CDR3 spans 21 residues. V shed 3 bases and J 4 bases; nucleotides not matched to a gene: 19. This CDR3 is CASSIPTVREGSLDGANVLTF. CDR3 sequence (DNA): TGTGCCAGTAGTATCCCAACTGTGCGGGAGGGCTCGCTGGACGGGGCCAACGTCCTGACTTTC.

The chain joins TRBV14 to TRBJ2-1; 12 bases line up with TRBD2. Germline lookup yields CDR1 SGHDN and CDR2 FVKESK. The CDR3 is made up of 18 amino acids. V shed 0 bases, J shed 2 bases, and the junction held 5 bases outside the gene matches. CDR3: CASSQDRASGRAYNEQFF. The CDR3 bases are TGTGCCAGCAGCCAAGATCGGGCTAGCGGGAGGGCCTACAATGAGCAGTTCTTC.

The gene calls are TRBV28 and TRBJ2-5; 12 bases fit TRBD1. There are 16 residues in the CDR3. After removal of 6 bases from V and 5 bases from J, the junction contained 10 bases not matched to a gene. Germline lookup yields CDR1 MDHEN and CDR2 SYDVKM. As DNA, the CDR3 is TGTGCCAGCAGACTGATCCGGGACAGGGGGCATGAGACCCAGTACTTC. Translating it yields CASRLIRDRGHETQYF.

The rearrangement joins TRBV4-1 to TRBJ1-1, with a possible D match to TRBD1 (5 bases). Per the germline V gene, CDR1 is MGHRA and CDR2 is YSYEKL. The CDR3 extends over 16 amino acids. V gave up 1 base and J gave up 6 bases, with 18 bases separating them. The CDR3 sequence is CASSQGIRQGRAEAFF. The CDR3 region has the DNA TGCGCCAGCAGCCAAGGTATTCGGCAGGGAAGGGCTGAAGCTTTCTTT.